This paragraph reports one T cell receptor (beta chain). The identical CDR3 is also encoded by other nucleotide sequences in the sample. This entry comes from a study of blood T cell repertoires in COVID-19. The V gene's germline CDR1 is MGHRA and CDR2 YSYEKL. V gave up 4 bases and J gave up 1 base; unmatched junction bases: 3. CDR3 length: 15 residues. Enrollees, about 18 to 90 years old, lived in 24 US areas. Which cohort a participant joined came from the clinical history participants gave. Exposed enrollees had met someone with a PCR-confirmed or clinician-diagnosed COVID-19 case at some point within the 2 weeks before study entry. As processed by the authors: Reference gene primer amplification gave estimated nucleated cell counts. Produced via immunoSEQ multiplex PCR; TCRdb's table is partial and in-frame only. D and trimming come from the DNA, and the V and J calls and clone size come from that table. This sample has some 300,000 clones, with 85% to 90% found just once.

The chain couples TRBV4-1 to TRBJ2-5; 10 positions match TRBD1. The sample consisted of PBMCs or T cells enriched from blood (not recorded which). The TCR originated in a woman in her forties or fifties who had been exposed to COVID-19. The CDR3 DNA follows: TGCGCCAGCAGCCGCGGACAGGGGGTCCAAGAGACCCAGTACTTC. Protein sequence: CASSRGQGVQETQYF.